This TCR beta chain emerged from a study of shared clonotypes between healthy human individuals. Method: immunoSEQ multiplex PCR; TCRdb's copy keeps in-frame clones and lacks some. There are some 1.1 million clones in the sample; roughly 80% occur only once, and almost 0.9% lies in the top ten. V shed 3 bases and J shed 7 bases, with 6 bases lying between them. Looked up from germline, CDR1 is KGHSH and CDR2 is LQKENI. The CDR3 runs to 12 residues. The rearrangement joins TRBV18 to TRBJ2-2; D gene unclear. The sample comprised memory CD4+ T cells from PBMCs. Subset defined: CD45RA-negative fraction. This TCR came from a man between 18 and 29 years old in good health. Some clones in this sample may be carry-over from other donors' samples. CDR3 loop: CASSPMGGELFF. The CDR3 nucleotides read TGTGCCAGCTCACCGATGGGCGGGGAGCTGTTTTTT.